The clone carrying this T cell receptor beta chain showed up just a few times. RNA was extracted from bulk tissue without any cell sorting. Between August and November 2014, newly diagnosed, chemotherapy-naive lung cancer patients underwent thoracic surgery in China. The data belong to a study of tumor and adjacent non-tumor tissue in lung cancer. The germline CDR1 and CDR2 sequences are SGHTA and FQGNSA. The CDR3 runs 13 residues. V gave up 5 bases and J gave up 11 bases; unmatched junction bases: 8. Three rounds of nested PCR, following a modified ARM-PCR protocol, produced the TCRbeta library. TCRdb independently ran MiXCR on the multiplex PCR reads; one entry per CDR3 protein. The repertoire holds about 68,000 distinct CDR3 sequences, about three fifths seen once, with 20% in the top ten.

The sequenced material came from lung tumor tissue. This sequence was found in a man aged 50 or older with non-small cell lung cancer. The chain joins TRBV7-2 to TRBJ2-1; 8 positions agree with TRBD1. This chain's CDR3 is CASSVNRGEKQFF. CDR3 coding DNA: TGTGCCAGCAGCGTTAACAGGGGGGAAAAGCAGTTCTTC.